Each of the 18 T cell receptor beta chains below was sequenced from the same sample in a study of T cell responses to AZD1222 COVID-19 vaccine (dated by TCRdb to the early 2020s). Receptor libraries were prepared by the immunoSEQ multiplex PCR assay. TCRdb retrieved this table from immuneACCESS and kept in-frame rearrangements only. Not all clones are present; in checked studies, unresolved V genes account for under half, and no reason is known for the remainder. The sample has roughly 140,000 clones on record, about nine tenths of them singletons. The top ten clones comprise approximately 1.5% of the sample. Read against the paper, the sample's time point label means: baseline before first vaccination. The sequenced sample was peripheral blood, obtained on day 0 of AZD1222 vaccination. These receptors all stem from an adult in good health.

The genes are TRBV19 and TRBJ2-2; TRBD1 might be the D (6 bases). The CDR3 consists of 15 residues. CDR1 is LNHDA, CDR2 SQIVND, per germline (reference sequence). V lost 3 bases to trimming and J lost 4 bases, with 12 bases between them. The CDR3 DNA is TGTGCCAGTAGTATCATAGGACAGTTCACCGGGGAGCTGTTTTTT. It yields the protein CASSIIGQFTGELFF.

The V and J genes are TRBV7-6 and TRBJ2-1; 11 positions agree with TRBD2. The CDR3 totals 18 residues. Trimming removed 4 bases from V and 0 bases from J; junction bases left unmatched: 8. Germline loops: CDR1 SGHVS, CDR2 FNYEAQ. The CDR3, as DNA: TGTGCCAGCAGCTCAATTCGTAGCGGGAGGGACTCCTACAATGAGCAGTTCTTC. This gives the protein CASSSIRSGRDSYNEQFF.

The chain links TRBV5-1 to TRBJ2-3, with 14 bases aligning to TRBD2. V gave up 6 bases and J gave up 0 bases; unmatched junction bases: 9. Germline V lookup: CDR1 SGHRS, CDR2 YFSETQ. The CDR3 has 18 amino acids. The chain's CDR3 is CASTGTSGRVRSTDTQYF. CDR3 nucleotides: TGCGCCAGCACCGGGACTAGCGGGAGAGTCCGTAGCACAGATACGCAGTATTTT.

V usage is TRBV5-1 and J usage is TRBJ1-3; 8 nucleotides align to TRBD1. Germline CDR1 reads SGHRS; CDR2 reads YFSETQ. This CDR3 region has 18 residues. V lost 1 base to trimming and J lost 0 bases; unmatched junction nucleotides: 9. The CDR3: CASSLFGQGVSSGNTIYF. CDR3 DNA: TGCGCCAGCAGCTTGTTTGGACAGGGAGTCAGCTCTGGAAACACCATATATTTT.

The chain links TRBV27 to TRBJ2-3; unclear D gene. This CDR3 has 16 amino acids. Germline CDR1 reads MNHEY; CDR2 reads SMNVEV (reference sequence). The V and J ends lost 7 bases and 5 bases respectively, with 22 bases between them. In DNA, the CDR3 is TGTGCCAGCACCATAGGTAGTGGCCGACCTGGAGATACGCAGTATTTT. Translation: CASTIGSGRPGDTQYF.

This clone was picked up one time. V and J are TRBV11-3 and TRBJ2-3; D is perhaps TRBD1 (6 bases). Germline CDR1 and CDR2: SGHNT and YENEEA. Trimming removed 3 bases from V and 6 bases from J, with 16 bases in between. This CDR3 region has 15 residues. The CDR3 region has the DNA TGTGCCAGCAGCTTCAGCAAGACAGGTGGGGATACGCAGTATTTT. Residues: CASSFSKTGGDTQYF. The full variable domain, in which reference TRBV11-3 and TRBJ2-3 provide the parts outside the CDR3, is EAGVVQSPRYKIIEKKQPVAFWCNPISGHNTLYWYLQNLGQGPELLIRYENEEAVDDSQLPKDRFSAERLKGVDSTLKIQPAELGDSAVYLCASSFSKTGGDTQYFGPGTRLTVL.

The chain employs TRBV7-8 and TRBJ1-3; possible D gene TRBD1, 6 bases. Germline assignment: CDR1 SGHVS and CDR2 FQNEAQ. The CDR3 is 15 residues long. V lost 5 bases to trimming and J lost 4 bases, with 15 bases between them. The DNA for the CDR3 is TGTGCCAGCAGCCCCAAAGGGGGATCCGGAAACACCATATATTTT. It specifies CASSPKGGSGNTIYF.

The CDR3 DNA reads as TGTGCCAGCAGCCGACAGGGGGGTACTGAAGCTTTCTTT. This gives the protein CASSRQGGTEAFF. The chain recombines TRBV7-9 with TRBJ1-1; 9 nucleotides agree with TRBD1. Germline V gene sequence: CDR1 SEHNR, CDR2 FQNEAQ (reference sequence). V lost 5 bases, J lost 5 bases, and 3 bases stayed unmatched. This CDR3 contains 13 residues.

This clone was counted between two and nine times. V usage is TRBV6-5 and J usage is TRBJ1-1; D gene unclear. V was trimmed by 11 bases and J by 0 bases, leaving 7 bases between them. In germline, CDR1 is MNHEY, CDR2 SVGAGI. The CDR3 spans 11 residues. CDR3 sequence (DNA): TGTGCCGCCAGGATGAACACTGAAGCTTTCTTT. Protein: CAARMNTEAFF.

V is TRBV6-1 and J is TRBJ2-5, with D hard to call. Trimming cost V 3 bases and J 5 bases, with 7 bases left between them. There are 12 residues in the CDR3. Germline CDR1 is MNHNS and CDR2 is SASEGT. In DNA form, the CDR3 reads TGTGCCAGCAGTGATGACGTCGAGACCCAGTACTTC. Translated: CASSDDVETQYF.

The chain recombines TRBV7-9 with TRBJ2-5; TRBD2 aligns across 13 bases. The CDR3 is 15 residues long. CDR1 is SEHNR, CDR2 FQNEAQ, per germline (reference sequence). Losses at the gene ends were 7 bases for V and 6 bases for J; bases not matched to a gene: 8. The CDR3 DNA reads as TGTGCCAGCATGCCGGGACTAGCGGGATTAAAGACCCAGTACTTC. Protein product: CASMPGLAGLKTQYF.

The gene calls are TRBV6-5 and TRBJ2-6; D is undetermined. The germline V gene has CDR1 MNHEY and CDR2 SVGAGI. Between the trimmed V and J ends, which lost 7 bases and 0 bases, there was a span of 10 bases. The CDR3 length is 15 residues. CDR3 residues: CASTPSVSGANVLTF. The CDR3, as DNA: TGTGCCAGCACCCCAAGCGTCTCTGGGGCCAACGTCCTGACTTTC.

J is TRBJ1-4 and V is TRBV19, with TRBD1 identical over 7 bases. The CDR3 runs to 13 residues. Germline assignment: CDR1 LNHDA and CDR2 SQIVND (reference sequence). V shed 7 bases and J 3 bases; nucleotides not matched to a gene: 2. CDR3 nucleotides: TGTGCCAGTAACAGGGGCTCTAATGAAAAACTGTTTTTT. This gives the protein CASNRGSNEKLFF.

This chain connects TRBV28 to TRBJ2-1, with D unresolved. The germline gives CDR1 MDHEN, CDR2 SYDVKM. This CDR3 comprises 12 residues. Trimming shortened V by 6 bases and J by 7 bases, and 10 bases separated the two germline ends. This chain's CDR3 is CASSPDSNEQFF. CDR3 nucleotides: TGTGCCAGCAGCCCCGACTCGAATGAGCAGTTCTTC.

The V and J genes are TRBV6-5 and TRBJ1-1, with a possible D match to TRBD1 (5 bases). This CDR3 has 15 residues. Trimming stripped 6 bases from V and 1 base from J, with 15 bases between. Germline CDR1 is MNHEY and CDR2 is SVGAGI. The DNA for the CDR3 is TGTGCCAGCAGGGACACCTCTTTATGGAACACTGAAGCTTTCTTT. Translating it yields CASRDTSLWNTEAFF.

The genes are TRBV30 and TRBJ2-6, with D perhaps given as TRBD1 or TRBD2 (5 bases each). Per the germline V gene, CDR1 is GTSNPN and CDR2 is SVGIG (reference sequence). V gave up 2 bases and J gave up 0 bases, with 8 bases separating them. This CDR3 contains 15 residues. In nucleotides, the CDR3 is TGTGCCTGGAGTAACGGGGCCTCTGGGGCCAACGTCCTGACTTTC. Translating it yields CAWSNGASGANVLTF. The variable domain in full, with the rest retrieved from reference TRBV30 and TRBJ2-6, is SQTIHQWPATLVQPVGSPLSLECTVEGTSNPNLYWYRQAAGRGLQLLFYSVGIGQISSEVPQNLSASRPQDRQFILSSKKLLLSDSGFYLCAWSNGASGANVLTFGAGSRLTVL.

The chain combines TRBV11-2 with TRBJ2-5, with D unclear. Germline V gene sequence: CDR1 SGHAT, CDR2 FQNNGV. V lost 4 bases and J lost 0, with 9 bases in between. The CDR3 is 14 amino acids. CDR3 residues: CASSSSPYQETQYF. In DNA, the CDR3 is TGTGCCAGCAGCTCCTCACCGTACCAAGAGACCCAGTACTTC.

CDR3 DNA: TGTGCCAGCAGTTTCTACCGGGCCTTGCACAATGAGCAGTTCTTC. Residues: CASSFYRALHNEQFF. The gene calls are TRBV6-5 and TRBJ2-1; D ambiguous. The CDR3 extends over 15 amino acids. Trimming pared 4 bases from V and 5 bases from J, leaving 15 bases between. CDR1 is MNHEY, CDR2 SVGAGI, per germline.